These T cell receptor beta chains were read from a single sample in a study of glioma-infiltrating T cells. One entry per CDR3 protein, called by TCRdb with MiXCR from the multiplex PCR reads. Of more than 110,000 distinct CDR3 sequences detected, roughly 43% appear once; the ten largest clones hold more than 15%. The sequencing input was glioma tissue, nonneoplastic brain tissue, or PBMCs (not recorded which). All receptors come from a human donor with low-grade glioma or glioblastoma, undergoing nonglioma brain surgery, or in good health (not recorded which). Each CDR3 is given with its conserved first and last residue. The D gene is left open where the match is weak. Where a row states a size, it is once, few, many or the class of an expanded clone; other rows omit it.

clone size | D gene | J gene | V gene | CDR3 protein | CDR3 DNA
- | TRBD1 | TRBJ2-2 | TRBV6-2/TRBV6-3 | CASSYRREGTANTGELFF | TGTGCCAGCAGTTACCGCCGAGAAGGGACAGCGAACACCGGGGAGCTGTTTTTT
- | TRBD1 | TRBJ2-5 | TRBV20-1 | CSARQGAGETQYF | TGCAGTGCTAGACAGGGGGCAGGAGAGACCCAGTACTTC
few | - | TRBJ2-7 | TRBV7-2 | CASSTQRSYEQYF | TGTGCCAGCAGCACCCAACGCTCCTACGAGCAGTACTTC
- | - | TRBJ1-6 | TRBV6-5 | CASQYGNSPLHF | TGTGCCAGCCAATATGGAAATTCACCCCTCCACTTT
few | TRBD1 | TRBJ2-7 | TRBV19 | CAKAGQGSYEQYF | TGTGCCAAAGCGGGACAGGGGTCCTACGAGCAGTACTTC
few | - | TRBJ1-2 | TRBV4-1 | CASSQDYTGNGYTF | TGCGCCAGCAGCCAAGACTACACAGGGAATGGCTACACCTTC
many | - | TRBJ2-5 | TRBV20-1 | CSASNTGTPETQYF | TGCAGTGCTAGTAATACCGGGACGCCGGAGACCCAGTACTTC
- | TRBD1 | TRBJ2-3 | TRBV28 | CASSLRQGTTDTQYF | TGTGCCAGCAGCCTTAGACAGGGGACCACAGATACGCAGTATTTT
few | - | TRBJ2-5 | TRBV20-1 | CSASKETQYF | TGCAGTGCTAGTAAGGAGACCCAGTACTTC
- | - | TRBJ2-1 | TRBV6-2/TRBV6-3 | CASSYRDSGYNEQFF | TGTGCCAGCAGTTACAGGGACTCGGGCTACAATGAGCAGTTCTTC
- | - | TRBJ2-7 | TRBV6-6 | CAISKEGDEQYF | TGTGCCATCAGTAAAGAGGGGGACGAGCAGTACTTC
- | TRBD2 | TRBJ2-1 | TRBV7-8 | CASSYLTGTRGNEQFF | TGTGCCAGCAGCTACCTCACCGGGACTAGAGGCAATGAGCAGTTCTTC
- | TRBD1 | TRBJ1-1 | TRBV7-9 | CASRPGQVAEFTGAFF | TGTGCCAGCAGACCGGGACAGGTGGCCGAGTTCACTGGAGCTTTCTTT
few | - | TRBJ2-1 | TRBV27 | CASRRQVRSYNEQFF | TGTGCCAGCAGAAGACAGGTCCGCTCCTACAATGAGCAGTTCTTC
- | - | TRBJ2-1 | TRBV3-1 | CASRQRGGDNNEQFF | TGTGCCAGCAGACAGCGGGGAGGGGACAACAATGAGCAGTTCTTC
- | - | TRBJ2-7 | TRBV6-1 | CASSTTYYEQYF | TGTGCCAGCAGCACAACCTACTACGAGCAGTACTTC
few | - | TRBJ2-1 | TRBV15 | CATSRDFGSPRFF | TGTGCCACCAGCAGAGATTTCGGATCCCCTCGGTTCTTC
- | TRBD2 | TRBJ2-3 | TRBV18 | CASSPATSASTDTQYF | TGTGCCAGCTCACCCGCTACTAGCGCATCCACAGATACGCAGTATTTT
- | TRBD1 | TRBJ1-2 | TRBV7-2 | CASSSGQASTF | TGTGCCAGCAGCTCGGGACAGGCAAGCACCTTC
- | TRBD2 | TRBJ2-2 | TRBV27 | CASSWTSPSTGELFF | TGTGCCAGCAGTTGGACTAGCCCTTCCACCGGGGAGCTGTTTTTT